Listed below are T cell receptor beta chains from one sample, sequenced in a study of cytomegalovirus exposure and HLA in healthy donors. The method was immunoSEQ multiplex PCR; TCRdb's version includes in-frame clones alone and lacks a portion of them. The sample data list approximately 190,000 clones. Sequencing was performed on PBMCs. The origin of the receptors is a boy under 18 in good health and CMV-seronegative. The conserved cysteine and the conserved F or W are not part of the CDR3 here.

14,TRBV4-3,ASSQDPSGGAEIQY
11,TRBV5-4,ASSRTGFETQY
9,TRBV29-1,SASYRDGYT
15,TRBV9,ASSESLGAGGTDTQY
14,TRBV10-2,ASSGSEQIRSYEQY
13,TRBV18,ASSRSAGGQETQY
12,TRBV7-9,ASSYDSNNQPQH
13,TRBV2,ASSEARRANYGYT
10,TRBV6-1,ASSAAGAGYT
17,TRBV2,ASSEALLAGGSSYNEQF
13,TRBV7-8,ASSLVAATANEQF
13,TRBV9,ASSVDGNRGETQY
12,TRBV12-5,ASGSGQLPTEAF
14,TRBV4-2,ASSQEGAGPKYGYT
11,TRBV9,ASSVAAGDGYT
12,TRBV30,AWSPGLAVNEQF
12,TRBV11-3,ASSSGQGSDEQF
12,TRBV28,ASSLRQGLDGYT
13,TRBV28,ASTSRQPGANVLT
10,TRBV29-1,SHSGAYTEAF
15,TRBV10-2,ASSESQMTGLSYEQY
11,TRBV19,ASSTGQDYEQY
14,TRBV11-3,ASSARGGASIDTQY
13,TRBV19,ASRPTGISNQPQH
9,TRBV30,ALQGLGGYT
9,TRBV29-1,SVERGYEQY
11,TRBV5-1,ASSLVGEAQAF
14,TRBV30,AGKTRSGGEGTEAF
11,TRBV30,AGAMFSTDTQY
14,TRBV14,ASSQVLGGKNTEAF
12,TRBV4-1,ASSQTPYNSPLH
12,TRBV7-3,ASSLGGGDQPQH
11,TRBV2,ARVKDRNTEAF
11,TRBV2,ATHRTGSYEQY
13,TRBV4-2,ASSQGTSGGTEQF
15,TRBV30,AWIAGTGLSPHYGYT
14,TRBV4-1,ASSQPGQVSNQPQH
12,TRBV5-6,ASSSDTGSGELF
14,TRBV10-3,AIKRSETGPFNEQF
11,TRBV10-3,AISESGRDTQY
13,TRBV6-4,ASSSGGTGIDEQF
12,TRBV4-1,ASSQRQGSYEQY